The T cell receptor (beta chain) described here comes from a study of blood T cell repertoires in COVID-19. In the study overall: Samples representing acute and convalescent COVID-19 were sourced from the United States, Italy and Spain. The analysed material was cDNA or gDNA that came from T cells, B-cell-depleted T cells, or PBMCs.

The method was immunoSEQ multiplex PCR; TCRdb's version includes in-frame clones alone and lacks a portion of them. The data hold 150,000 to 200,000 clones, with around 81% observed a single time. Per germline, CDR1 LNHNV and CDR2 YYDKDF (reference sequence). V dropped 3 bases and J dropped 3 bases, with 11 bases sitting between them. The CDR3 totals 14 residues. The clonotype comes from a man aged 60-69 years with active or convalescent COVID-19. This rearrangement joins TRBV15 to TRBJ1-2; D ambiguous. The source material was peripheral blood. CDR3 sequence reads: CATSRGGLDYGYTF. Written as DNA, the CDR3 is TGTGCCACCAGCAGGGGAGGCCTCGACTATGGCTACACCTTC.